Detailed here is one TCR beta chain. The repertoire was sequenced with immunoSEQ multiplex PCR; TCRdb's copy has only in-frame clones and lacks some. The sample yields around 80,000 clones, about 83% seen once. In germline, CDR1 is SGHDN, CDR2 FVKESK. The CDR3 length is 15 residues. The V and J ends lost 3 bases and 2 bases, in that order; junction bases with no gene match: 4. This entry belongs to a study of blood T cell repertoires in COVID-19. The sequencing input was peripheral blood. The chain recombines TRBV14 with TRBJ2-1; 7 bases fit TRBD2. The clonotype originates from a human donor in a cohort sampled during active COVID-19. CDR3 loop: CASSQGGIPYNEQFF. The CDR3 DNA is TGTGCCAGCAGCCAGGGGGGGATACCCTACAATGAGCAGTTCTTC.